This T cell receptor (beta chain) is drawn from a study of T cell changes during pregnancy in multiple sclerosis. Germline V gene data show CDR1 as SNHLY and CDR2 as FYNNEI. This CDR3 is 14 amino acids long. Trimming removed 6 bases from V and 7 bases from J; junction bases left unmatched: 3. TCRdb's copy holds only in-frame clones and misses some; the assay was immunoSEQ multiplex PCR. The sample has some 40,000 clones; about 89% are singletons. The chain couples TRBV2 to TRBJ1-6, with TRBD1 matching 10 bases. The sample was CD4+ T cells from peripheral blood mononuclear cells, taken in the third trimester of pregnancy. The TCR sequence derives from a female donor in good health, enrolled as a control in a pregnancy study. CDR3 sequence (DNA): TGTGCCAGCAGGCGGGACAGGGGAAATTCACCCCTCCACTTT. It codes for CASRRDRGNSPLHF.